Listed below are T cell receptor beta chains from one sample, sequenced in a study of blood T cell repertoires in COVID-19. This table comes from immunoSEQ multiplex PCR, and its TCRdb copy is limited to in-frame clones, with some not included. The sample contains tens of thousands of clones, about 80% of which appear only once. Sequences were obtained from peripheral blood. The receptors come from a woman aged 70 to 79 with acute or convalescent COVID-19. Each CDR3 is given with its conserved first and last residue. Fields, in order: J gene, clone size, V gene, D gene, CDR3 protein, CDR3 DNA. A D gene is named only where the DNA matches it firmly. Size tells how often a clone was seen (once, few, many) or the class of an expanded clone, and some rows leave it out.

J gene: TRBJ2-5
clone size: once
V gene: TRBV9
D gene: TRBD1
CDR3 protein: CASSVRTGKQETQYF
CDR3 DNA: TGTGCCAGCAGCGTCAGGACAGGGAAGCAAGAGACCCAGTACTTC

J gene: TRBJ1-5
clone size: -
V gene: TRBV21-1
D gene: -
CDR3 protein: CASRGDLYSNQPQHF
CDR3 DNA: TGTGCCAGCAGGGGGGACTTATATAGCAATCAGCCCCAGCATTTT

J gene: TRBJ2-5
clone size: -
V gene: TRBV10-2
D gene: TRBD2
CDR3 protein: CASSEGGGPGTQYF
CDR3 DNA: TGCGCCAGCAGTGAGGGCGGGGGGCCGGGGACCCAGTACTTC

J gene: TRBJ1-1
clone size: -
V gene: TRBV2
D gene: TRBD1
CDR3 protein: CASSPGQGSLHTEAFF
CDR3 DNA: TGTGCCAGCAGTCCCGGACAGGGGTCTCTCCACACTGAAGCTTTCTTT

J gene: TRBJ2-2
clone size: once
V gene: TRBV18
D gene: -
CDR3 protein: CASSPPRLNTGELFF
CDR3 DNA: TGTGCCAGCTCACCACCGCGGCTAAACACCGGGGAGCTGTTTTTT

J gene: TRBJ2-5
clone size: -
V gene: TRBV4-2
D gene: -
CDR3 protein: CASSQVGHGETQYF
CDR3 DNA: TGTGCCAGCAGCCAAGTGGGCCATGGAGAGACCCAGTACTTC

J gene: TRBJ2-5
clone size: many
V gene: TRBV2
D gene: TRBD2
CDR3 protein: CASSAVGGPESETQYF
CDR3 DNA: TGTGCCAGCAGTGCTGTGGGAGGGCCGGAGTCAGAGACCCAGTACTTC

J gene: TRBJ1-2
clone size: -
V gene: TRBV12-3/TRBV12-4
D gene: TRBD1
CDR3 protein: CASSPGQGYGYTF
CDR3 DNA: TGTGCCAGCAGTCCGGGACAGGGGTATGGCTACACCTTC

J gene: TRBJ1-1
clone size: once
V gene: TRBV7-2
D gene: -
CDR3 protein: CASSTSGKGTEAFF
CDR3 DNA: TGTGCCAGCAGCACCTCAGGGAAGGGCACTGAAGCTTTCTTT

J gene: TRBJ1-5
clone size: -
V gene: TRBV2
D gene: -
CDR3 protein: CASSPELSGGQPQHF
CDR3 DNA: TGTGCCAGCAGTCCTGAACTCAGCGGGGGTCAGCCCCAGCATTTT

J gene: TRBJ1-1
clone size: -
V gene: TRBV6-5
D gene: -
CDR3 protein: CASSPTRGTGAFF
CDR3 DNA: TGTGCCAGCAGTCCAACCCGAGGTACCGGAGCTTTCTTT

J gene: TRBJ1-1
clone size: few
V gene: TRBV6-5
D gene: -
CDR3 protein: CASSPSAGVRTEAFF
CDR3 DNA: TGTGCCAGCAGTCCCTCGGCGGGAGTTCGGACTGAAGCTTTCTTT

J gene: TRBJ2-1
clone size: -
V gene: TRBV9
D gene: TRBD2
CDR3 protein: CASSMSGRADEQFF
CDR3 DNA: TGTGCCAGCAGCATGAGCGGGAGGGCCGATGAGCAGTTCTTC

J gene: TRBJ2-5
clone size: -
V gene: TRBV11-2
D gene: -
CDR3 protein: CASSLLGGFQETQYF
CDR3 DNA: TGTGCCAGCAGCTTATTAGGAGGGTTCCAAGAGACCCAGTACTTC

J gene: TRBJ1-2
clone size: few
V gene: TRBV9
D gene: -
CDR3 protein: CASRPLIPNYGYTF
CDR3 DNA: TGTGCCAGCCGTCCACTAATTCCTAACTATGGCTACACCTTC

J gene: TRBJ2-3
clone size: -
V gene: TRBV3-1/TRBV3-2
D gene: TRBD2
CDR3 protein: CASSQDRTSGRGTQYF
CDR3 DNA: TGTGCCAGCAGCCAAGATCGGACTAGCGGGAGGGGTACGCAGTATTTT

J gene: TRBJ2-1
clone size: -
V gene: TRBV10-2
D gene: -
CDR3 protein: CASNQIIYNEQFF
CDR3 DNA: TGCGCCAGCAACCAGATCATTTACAATGAGCAGTTCTTC

J gene: TRBJ1-5
clone size: -
V gene: TRBV19
D gene: TRBD1
CDR3 protein: CASSPMGQGNQPQHF
CDR3 DNA: TGTGCCAGTAGCCCAATGGGACAGGGTAATCAGCCCCAGCATTTT

J gene: TRBJ2-3
clone size: -
V gene: TRBV18
D gene: -
CDR3 protein: CASSPRVIVGADTQYF
CDR3 DNA: TGTGCCAGCTCACCCCGGGTGATAGTAGGGGCAGATACGCAGTATTTT

J gene: TRBJ1-4
clone size: -
V gene: TRBV7-9
D gene: -
CDR3 protein: CASPRADEKLFF
CDR3 DNA: TGTGCCAGCCCGCGGGCGGATGAAAAACTGTTTTTT

J gene: TRBJ1-4
clone size: -
V gene: TRBV7-9
D gene: TRBD1
CDR3 protein: CASSRLTGATTNEKLFF
CDR3 DNA: TGTGCCAGCAGCCGACTGACAGGGGCAACAACTAATGAAAAATTGTTTTTT

J gene: TRBJ1-2
clone size: -
V gene: TRBV5-1
D gene: -
CDR3 protein: CASREGASYGYTF
CDR3 DNA: TGCGCCAGCAGAGAGGGCGCCTCATATGGCTACACCTTC

J gene: TRBJ1-2
clone size: -
V gene: TRBV6-5
D gene: -
CDR3 protein: CASSPYYGYTF
CDR3 DNA: TGTGCCAGCAGTCCGTACTATGGCTACACCTTC

J gene: TRBJ1-1
clone size: few
V gene: TRBV27
D gene: -
CDR3 protein: CASSTHGRNTEAFF
CDR3 DNA: TGTGCCAGCAGTACCCACGGGAGGAACACTGAAGCTTTCTTT

J gene: TRBJ1-1
clone size: -
V gene: TRBV10-3
D gene: TRBD1
CDR3 protein: CAIRAKGAGGSSMNTEAFF
CDR3 DNA: TGTGCCATCAGAGCTAAGGGGGCAGGGGGAAGTTCCATGAACACTGAAGCTTTCTTT

J gene: TRBJ2-7
clone size: -
V gene: TRBV6-2/TRBV6-3
D gene: TRBD1
CDR3 protein: CASSPTGSSYEQYF
CDR3 DNA: TGTGCCAGCAGTCCGACAGGGAGCTCCTACGAGCAGTACTTC

J gene: TRBJ2-6
clone size: -
V gene: TRBV7-2
D gene: TRBD2
CDR3 protein: CASTFRPGGTGANVLTF
CDR3 DNA: TGTGCCAGCACCTTCCGACCCGGGGGGACTGGGGCCAACGTCCTGACTTTC

J gene: TRBJ2-2
clone size: few
V gene: TRBV5-1
D gene: -
CDR3 protein: CASRGQSNTGELFF
CDR3 DNA: TGCGCCAGCAGAGGACAATCGAACACCGGGGAGCTGTTTTTT

J gene: TRBJ2-1
clone size: -
V gene: TRBV20-1
D gene: -
CDR3 protein: CSASRVDSYNEQFF
CDR3 DNA: TGCAGTGCTAGTCGGGTTGATTCCTACAATGAGCAGTTCTTC

J gene: TRBJ1-1
clone size: -
V gene: TRBV28
D gene: -
CDR3 protein: CASRPFTGSNTEAFF
CDR3 DNA: TGTGCCAGCCGACCTTTTACAGGGAGCAACACTGAAGCTTTCTTT